Described below is a single T cell receptor beta chain sequence and its context. What it binds is not known. This entry comes from a study of long-term antiretroviral therapy in people with HIV. General observations from the study: Clones expanded before ART dominated the repertoire at all time points. ART-treated samples gained diversity yet remained below transplant donor controls.

Survey-level resolution applied to immunoSEQ assay v3.0. Data came from immunoSEQ multiplex PCR; TCRdb stores just in-frame clones and leaves some out. Counted here are about 43,000 clones, roughly 86% occurring once; the ten biggest clones make up around 5.4%. Germline assignment: CDR1 GTSNPN and CDR2 SVGIG (reference sequence). The CDR3 is 14 residues long. V shed 0 bases and J 2 bases; nucleotides not matched to a gene: 1. The clonotype was recovered from a woman in her 50s with HIV. Source: unsorted PBMCs, taken 0.1 years before starting antiretroviral therapy. The V call is TRBV30, the J call TRBJ1-3, with 7 bases lining up with TRBD1. CDR3: CAWSVGTAGNTIYF. In nucleotides, the CDR3 is TGTGCCTGGAGTGTCGGGACAGCTGGAAACACCATATATTTT. The variable domain in full, completed from reference TRBV30 and TRBJ1-3, reads SQTIHQWPATLVQPVGSPLSLECTVEGTSNPNLYWYRQAAGRGLQLLFYSVGIGQISSEVPQNLSASRPQDRQFILSSKKLLLSDSGFYLCAWSVGTAGNTIYFGEGSWLTVV.